The 30 T cell receptor beta chains below all came from one sample that was sequenced in a study of T cells after yellow fever vaccination. TCRdb reanalysed the 5' RACE reads using MiXCR and keeps one entry per CDR3 protein. This table holds roughly 320,000 distinct CDR3 sequences, around 10% found once. This material consisted of CD4+ T cells sorted from PBMCs, taken 45 days after the yellow fever booster vaccination. These receptors were taken from a man aged 18 to 35 who received the YFV17D yellow fever vaccine.

In its sample, this clonotype was seen a few times. The genes are TRBV4-2 and TRBJ2-1; TRBD2 agrees at 10 bases. Germline V gene sequence: CDR1 LGHNA, CDR2 YNFKEQ. J was trimmed by 0 bases and V by 1 base; bases with no gene match: 3. This CDR3 region has 17 residues. CDR3 amino acids: CASSQVSGGSSYNEQFF. The CDR3 nucleotides read TGTGCCAGCAGCCAAGTTAGCGGGGGGAGCTCCTACAATGAGCAGTTCTTC.

The chain recombines TRBV7-2 with TRBJ2-4, with D tentatively TRBD1 (6 bases). The CDR3 runs to 15 residues. The V and J ends lost 5 bases and 1 base respectively, with 12 bases between them. The germline V gene encodes CDR1 SGHTA and CDR2 FQGNSA. The CDR3, as DNA: TGTGCCAGCAGCATAAAAGGGGGTGCCAAAAACATTCAGTACTTC. It codes for CASSIKGGAKNIQYF.

The gene calls are TRBV10-3 and TRBJ1-2; tentative D call: TRBD1 (5 bases). The V and J ends lost 7 bases and 4 bases respectively, with 13 bases between them. The CDR3 is 13 residues long. The germline V gene encodes CDR1 ENHRY and CDR2 SYGVKD. CDR3 sequence reads: CAITPGQIYGYTF. Written as DNA, the CDR3 is TGTGCCATCACCCCGGGGCAGATCTATGGCTACACCTTC.

This chain links TRBV20-1 with TRBJ2-5; 8 bases line up with TRBD2. Germline V gives CDR1 DFQATT, CDR2 SNEGSKA (reference sequence). The V gene end was trimmed by 6 bases and the J gene end by 2 bases; junction bases not matched to a gene: 2. The CDR3 spans 12 residues. CDR3 protein: CSATGGQETQYF. CDR3 bases: TGCAGTGCCACGGGGGGGCAAGAGACCCAGTACTTC.

This clonotype has a handful of counts. The rearrangement joins TRBV9 to TRBJ2-3, with D perhaps given as TRBD1 or TRBD2 (5 bases each). Germline loops: CDR1 SGDLS, CDR2 YYNGEE. V lost 3 bases to trimming and J lost 5 bases, with 13 bases between them. The CDR3 is 14 residues long. The DNA for the CDR3 is TGTGCCAGCAGCGATCGGGGCGCGGGAGATACGCAGTATTTT. Translation: CASSDRGAGDTQYF.

A few counts support this clonotype. V gene TRBV30 combines with J gene TRBJ1-1; D possibly corresponds to TRBD1 (5 bases). V gave up 3 bases and J gave up 4 bases, with 12 bases separating them. This CDR3 has 13 residues. CDR1 and CDR2 (germline): GTSNPN, SVGIG (reference sequence). The chain's CDR3 is CAWRQGLSTEAFF. The CDR3 DNA is TGTGCCTGGAGGCAGGGTTTGAGCACTGAAGCTTTCTTT.

This clonotype was found a few times. The J gene is TRBJ2-5, the V gene TRBV19; D uncertain. Germline CDR1 reads LNHDA; CDR2 reads SQIVND (reference sequence). Trimming stripped 3 bases from V and 2 bases from J, with 7 bases between. There are 13 residues in the CDR3. CDR3 amino acids: CASSMTVQETQYF. The CDR3 DNA follows: TGTGCCAGTAGTATGACTGTACAAGAGACCCAGTACTTC.

This clonotype was counted at least ten times. The chain has TRBV9 and TRBJ2-1; D possibly corresponds to TRBD1 (6 bases). This CDR3 contains 14 residues. CDR1 and CDR2 from the germline V gene are SGDLS and YYNGEE. Deletions cut 0 bases from V and 4 bases from J, with 8 bases between. Written as DNA, the CDR3 is TGTGCCAGCAGCGTAGCCGGGACATACAATGAGCAGTTCTTC. This codes for CASSVAGTYNEQFF.

This clonotype showed up many times. This chain connects TRBV20-1 to TRBJ2-1; TRBD2 is a possible D gene (6 bases). Germline CDR1 is DFQATT and CDR2 is SNEGSKA (reference sequence). This CDR3 is built from 16 residues. Deletions cut 6 bases from V and 0 bases from J, with 18 bases between. The CDR3 is CSAGSNDGSSYNEQFF. As DNA, the CDR3 is TGCAGTGCAGGCTCAAATGACGGGAGCTCCTACAATGAGCAGTTCTTC.

The sample holds many counts of this clonotype. The genes are TRBV15 and TRBJ2-7; D ambiguous. The CDR3 consists of 14 residues. Germline V gene lookup returns CDR1 LNHNV and CDR2 YYDKDF (reference sequence). Trimming took off 3 bases at V and 0 bases at J, with 9 bases between the two ends. This CDR3 is CATSSLTPSYEQYF. For the CDR3, the DNA is TGTGCCACCAGCAGTTTAACTCCCTCCTACGAGCAGTACTTC.

This clonotype was recorded at least ten times. This chain uses TRBV12-3 or TRBV12-4 with TRBJ2-3, with 12 positions matching TRBD2. V lost 3 bases and J lost 4; bases outside the gene matches: 5. This CDR3 has 16 residues. CDR3 residues: CASSFLASGGADTQYF. DNA for the CDR3: TGTGCCAGCAGTTTCCTGGCTAGCGGGGGGGCAGATACGCAGTATTTT.

In regard to this clonotype: Since a much larger clone is just one base distant, this may be a read error. J is TRBJ1-1 and V is TRBV5-1; D is perhaps TRBD1 (5 bases). The CDR3 totals 15 residues. Per the germline V gene, CDR1 is SGHRS and CDR2 is YFSETQ. CDR3 protein: CARSLPVGERAEAFF. Here the CDR3 DNA reads TGCGCCCGCAGCCTCCCGGTGGGGGAGAGGGCTGAAGCTTTCTTT.

This sequence joins TRBV18 and TRBJ1-6; 8 nucleotides match TRBD1. The CDR3 covers 15 residues. From germline, CDR1 is KGHSH and CDR2 LQKENI. After removal of 2 bases from V and 7 bases from J, the junction contained 4 bases not matched to a gene. The CDR3 here is CASSPVTGENSPLHF. The DNA for the CDR3 is TGTGCCAGCTCACCAGTGACAGGGGAGAATTCACCCCTCCACTTT.

This clonotype was recorded a few times. This chain connects TRBV7-9 to TRBJ1-1; TRBD1 agrees at 7 bases. CDR1 is SEHNR, CDR2 FQNEAQ, per germline (reference sequence). This CDR3 is built from 12 residues. V dropped 5 bases and J dropped 7; count of bases not matched to a gene: 4. The CDR3 here is CASSPTGYEAFF. CDR3 DNA: TGTGCCAGCAGCCCGACAGGGTATGAAGCTTTCTTT.

The chain uses TRBV5-1 and TRBJ2-3, with D possibly matching TRBD1 (7 bases). Per germline, CDR1 SGHRS and CDR2 YFSETQ. Trimming cost V 2 bases and J 0 bases, with 10 bases left between them. This CDR3 spans 15 amino acids. CDR3 amino acids: CASSFRGTSTDTQYF. The CDR3 DNA sequence: TGCGCCAGCAGCTTCAGGGGGACTAGCACAGATACGCAGTATTTT. Together with reference TRBV5-1 and TRBJ2-3, the CDR3 gives the full variable domain: KAGVTQTPRYLIKTRGQQVTLSCSPISGHRSVSWYQQTPGQGLQFLFEYFSETQRNKGNFPGRFSGRQFSNSRSEMNVSTLELGDSALYLCASSFRGTSTDTQYFGPGTRLTVL.

The chain couples TRBV9 to TRBJ1-5; 9 bases align to TRBD1. Germline V gene sequence: CDR1 SGDLS, CDR2 YYNGEE. V lost 0 bases and J lost 6; bases outside the gene matches: 4. This CDR3 comprises 15 residues. CDR3 nucleotide sequence: TGTGCCAGCAGCGTAGGAACAGGGGGCAGTCAGCCCCAGCATTTT. It encodes CASSVGTGGSQPQHF.

This chain uses TRBV19 with TRBJ2-7; D perhaps matches TRBD1 (6 bases). Germline V gene data show CDR1 as LNHDA and CDR2 as SQIVND (reference sequence). CDR3 length: 13 amino acids. V lost 3 bases, J lost 6 bases, and 12 bases lay in between. The CDR3 reads CASSINRDSEQYF. The CDR3 DNA reads as TGTGCCAGTAGTATCAACAGGGATAGCGAGCAGTACTTC.

The rearrangement joins TRBV12-3 or TRBV12-4 to TRBJ2-1; 8 nucleotides match TRBD2. CDR3 length equals 17 residues. Losses at the gene ends were 7 bases for V and 7 bases for J; bases not matched to a gene: 18. The CDR3 loop is CASNPQPSGLAPNEQFF. CDR3 coding DNA: TGTGCCAGCAACCCTCAACCGAGCGGACTAGCCCCAAATGAGCAGTTCTTC.

This clonotype has just a few counts. This rearrangement joins TRBV29-1 to TRBJ1-2, with 7 bases lining up with TRBD1. Germline V gene lookup returns CDR1 SQVTM and CDR2 ANQGSEA. There are 13 residues in the CDR3. Trimming removed 6 bases from V and 3 bases from J; junction bases left unmatched: 7. CDR3: CSVVQGTYYGYTF. The CDR3 coding sequence is TGCAGCGTAGTACAGGGGACCTACTATGGCTACACCTTC.

This clonotype was found a few times. The rearrangement links TRBV7-8 to TRBJ1-2; TRBD1 agrees at 7 bases. The V segment lost 4 bases and the J segment 4 bases; nucleotides outside the gene matches: 6. There are 14 residues in the CDR3. Germline loops: CDR1 SGHVS, CDR2 FQNEAQ. The CDR3 reads CASSSRQGGYGYTF. Here the CDR3 DNA reads TGTGCCAGCAGCTCACGACAGGGAGGCTATGGCTACACCTTC.

This clonotype was seen only a few times. CDR3 coding DNA: TGTGCCAGCAGCCAAGTCGGAGGCGAAACGAACACTGAAGCTTTCTTT. Its translation: CASSQVGGETNTEAFF. The rearrangement links TRBV4-2 to TRBJ1-1; D gene unclear. Germline assignment: CDR1 LGHNA and CDR2 YNFKEQ. CDR3 size: 16 residues. V shed 1 base and J shed 1 base, with 13 bases lying between them.

The chain carries TRBV20-1 and TRBJ1-4; D remains unclear. Germline-derived CDR1 and CDR2 are DFQATT and SNEGSKA (reference sequence). The CDR3 extends over 12 amino acids. Between the trimmed V and J ends, which lost 0 bases and 11 bases, there was a span of 10 bases. The CDR3: CSARDRRAKLFF. The DNA of the CDR3 is TGCAGTGCTAGAGATAGAAGGGCGAAACTGTTTTTT.

This clonotype was observed many times. The chain uses TRBV5-1 and TRBJ2-1; 7 bases map to TRBD1. Germline V lookup: CDR1 SGHRS, CDR2 YFSETQ. After removal of 4 bases from V and 2 bases from J, the junction contained 6 bases not matched to a gene. There are 15 residues in the CDR3. CDR3 residues: CASSTGQDPYNEQFF. For the CDR3, the DNA is TGCGCCAGCAGCACCGGACAGGACCCCTACAATGAGCAGTTCTTC.

This chain links TRBV18 with TRBJ2-1; D ambiguous. The CDR3 spans 13 residues. Germline V gene sequence: CDR1 KGHSH, CDR2 LQKENI. Deletions cut 3 bases from V and 5 bases from J, with 8 bases between. The CDR3 nucleotides read TGTGCCAGCTCACCGTTTAATGACAATGAGCAGTTCTTC. Translation: CASSPFNDNEQFF.

There are many counts of this clonotype. V usage is TRBV5-1 and J usage is TRBJ1-1; D possibly corresponds to TRBD1 (6 bases). V lost 0 bases and J lost 0, with 18 bases in between. CDR3 length: 18 amino acids. Per the germline V gene, CDR1 is SGHRS and CDR2 is YFSETQ. The CDR3 reads CASSLAPAQGLMNTEAFF. The CDR3 DNA is TGCGCCAGCAGCTTGGCTCCGGCACAGGGCCTTATGAACACTGAAGCTTTCTTT.

The chain is built from TRBV19 and TRBJ2-6; TRBD1 matches at 7 bases. Germline assignment: CDR1 LNHDA and CDR2 SQIVND (reference sequence). CDR3 length: 15 amino acids. The V gene end was trimmed by 4 bases and the J gene end by 1 base; junction bases not matched to a gene: 1. The CDR3 DNA follows: TGTGCCAGTAGTACCAGGGGGTCTGGGGCCAACGTCCTGACTTTC. As protein: CASSTRGSGANVLTF. Full variable domain (outside the CDR3, taken from reference TRBV19 and TRBJ2-6): DGGITQSPKYLFRKEGQNVTLSCEQNLNHDAMYWYRQDPGQGLRLIYYSQIVNDFQKGDIAEGYSVSREKKESFPLTVTSAQKNPTAFYLCASSTRGSGANVLTFGAGSRLTVL.

V and J are TRBV5-1 and TRBJ2-3; D may be TRBD1 or TRBD2 (5 bases each). This CDR3 spans 16 amino acids. Deletions cut 0 bases from V and 0 bases from J, with 11 bases between. Germline V gene lookup returns CDR1 SGHRS and CDR2 YFSETQ. This CDR3 is CASSLELGTSTDTQYF. CDR3 DNA: TGCGCCAGCAGCTTGGAATTAGGGACCAGCACAGATACGCAGTATTTT.

V is TRBV25-1 and J is TRBJ1-2; TRBD1 agrees at 9 bases. The V gene end was trimmed by 3 bases and the J gene end by 4 bases; junction bases not matched to a gene: 9. CDR1 and CDR2 (germline): MGHDK, SYGVNS. This CDR3 comprises 16 residues. CDR3 in amino acids: CASSEGGTGKGYGYTF. The DNA of the CDR3 is TGTGCCAGCAGTGAGGGGGGGACAGGGAAAGGCTATGGCTACACCTTC.

The rearrangement links TRBV5-1 to TRBJ2-3, with D perhaps matching TRBD1 (6 bases). V was shortened by 3 bases and J by 0 bases, with 14 bases between the two germline ends. From germline, CDR1 is SGHRS and CDR2 YFSETQ. The CDR3 extends over 16 amino acids. The CDR3 sequence is CASSSGWTASTDTQYF. The DNA for the CDR3 is TGCGCCAGCAGCTCAGGCTGGACAGCGAGCACAGATACGCAGTATTTT.

The chain recombines TRBV11-1 with TRBJ1-1; 7 bases align to TRBD1. Germline CDR1 is SGHAT and CDR2 is FQDESV (reference sequence). J was trimmed by 3 bases and V by 3 bases; bases with no gene match: 7. The CDR3 has 15 amino acids. CDR3 DNA sequence: TGTGCCAGCAGCTTGCGTAAAGGGGGCGACACTGAAGCTTTCTTT. It encodes CASSLRKGGDTEAFF.